This T cell receptor (beta chain) was identified during a study of T-cell reconstitution after alpha-beta-depleted transplantation in children. Study results and caveats: Surviving recipient T cells and thymic progenitors accounted for the high day-60 TCRbeta diversity observed in some patients. Expanded graft clones, several hundred of them, were reportedly the source of alpha-beta T cells about two months after transplant. By one year post-transplant, T-cell counts and diversity largely arose from T cells that were newly produced.

In regard to this clonotype: Its antigen is unidentified.

A TCRbeta library incorporating unique molecular identifiers was prepared. TCRdb processed the PCR reads anew with MiXCR; each CDR3 protein has one entry. The sample comprises about 640,000 distinct CDR3 sequences, over 10% of which are singletons, and approximately 2.1% rests with the top ten. The specimen comprised PBMCs, mostly from graft donor cells, sampled 360 days after TCRalphabeta/CD19-depleted stem cell transplant. This receptor was taken from a male patient between 5 and 17 years old who had a stem cell transplant for acute myeloid leukemia, so the T cells may come from the graft donor.

CDR3 amino acids: CASSSSSIRLIVGELFF. As DNA, the CDR3 is TGCGCCAGCAGCTCCTCCTCAATTCGACTGATAGTCGGGGAGCTGTTTTTT. This rearrangement joins TRBV5-1 to TRBJ2-2; D gene ambiguous. Per germline, CDR1 SGHRS and CDR2 YFSETQ. The CDR3 consists of 17 residues. V was clipped by 3 bases and J by 7 bases, with 22 bases between them. The variable domain in full, completed from reference TRBV5-1 and TRBJ2-2, reads KAGVTQTPRYLIKTRGQQVTLSCSPISGHRSVSWYQQTPGQGLQFLFEYFSETQRNKGNFPGRFSGRQFSNSRSEMNVSTLELGDSALYLCASSSSSIRLIVGELFFGEGSRLTVL.